Following are 14 T cell receptor beta chains from one sample sequenced in a study of T cell changes during pregnancy in multiple sclerosis. Generated by immunoSEQ multiplex PCR, the TCRdb table keeps only in-frame clones and is missing some. The table lists roughly 70,000 clones, more than 90% of them singletons. The sequencing here drew on peripheral blood, taken in the first trimester of pregnancy. Every receptor here comes from a female donor with multiple sclerosis, enrolled in a pregnancy study.

The genes are TRBV20-1 and TRBJ2-3; D is ambiguous. This CDR3 has 11 residues. Germline CDR1 and CDR2: DFQATT and SNEGSKA (reference sequence). The V end was cut by 5 bases, the J end by 5 bases, with 8 bases between. This chain's CDR3 is CSALHGDTQYF. In nucleotides, the CDR3 is TGCAGTGCTTTACATGGAGATACGCAGTATTTT.

The chain carries TRBV19 and TRBJ2-5, with 8 bases identical to TRBD2. Germline CDR1 reads LNHDA; CDR2 reads SQIVND (reference sequence). The V segment lost 10 bases and the J segment 1 base; nucleotides outside the gene matches: 14. This CDR3 is built from 16 residues. The CDR3, as DNA: TGTGCCACCTCCGAGGGTCTAGCGGGTTTCCAAGAGACCCAGTACTTC. This gives the protein CATSEGLAGFQETQYF.

This clone has just a few counts. The V and J genes are TRBV18 and TRBJ1-6; D gene unclear. V dropped 3 bases and J dropped 3 bases, with 9 bases sitting between them. Germline V gene lookup returns CDR1 KGHSH and CDR2 LQKENI. The CDR3 spans 15 residues. Here the CDR3 DNA reads TGTGCCAGCTCACCGTTGGGCAACTATAATTCACCCCTCCACTTT. This sequence encodes CASSPLGNYNSPLHF.

This clone was counted once. The chain carries TRBV27 and TRBJ2-7, with TRBD1 as a possible D gene (5 bases). V was shortened by 2 bases and J by 6 bases, with 11 bases between the two germline ends. The germline gives CDR1 MNHEY, CDR2 SMNVEV (reference sequence). There are 13 residues in the CDR3. CDR3 DNA: TGTGCCAGCAGTTTAGGGGCTGGATCCGAGCAGTACTTC. This gives the protein CASSLGAGSEQYF.

This chain joins TRBV5-4 and TRBJ1-1; D is undetermined. Germline loops: CDR1 SGHNT, CDR2 YYREEE (reference sequence). The CDR3 runs to 13 residues. V was pared by 5 bases and J by 1 base, with 9 bases between. The chain's CDR3 is CASRRGRNTEAFF. Written as DNA, the CDR3 is TGTGCCAGCAGGCGAGGGAGGAACACTGAAGCTTTCTTT.

This chain uses TRBV19 with TRBJ2-5; 9 bases map to TRBD1. The germline gives CDR1 LNHDA, CDR2 SQIVND (reference sequence). The CDR3 contains 14 residues. V shed 6 bases, J shed 4 bases, and the junction held 6 bases outside the gene matches. The CDR3 coding sequence is TGTGCCAGTAGACCTACAGGGGGCGGAGAGACCCAGTACTTC. Translating it yields CASRPTGGGETQYF.

V and J are TRBV27 and TRBJ2-7, with D possibly matching TRBD2 (5 bases). Looked up from germline, CDR1 is MNHEY and CDR2 is SMNVEV (reference sequence). The CDR3 spans 13 residues. The V gene lost 6 bases and the J gene lost 2 bases, with 11 bases spanning the gap. As DNA, the CDR3 is TGTGCCAGCAGGCCCGGGATTCCCTACGAGCAGTACTTC. Translating it yields CASRPGIPYEQYF.

This chain joins TRBV19 and TRBJ2-3; 10 bases are shared with TRBD2. This CDR3 comprises 15 residues. The junction had 5 bases not matched to a gene; V was cut back by 6 bases and J by 2 bases. Germline CDR1 and CDR2: LNHDA and SQIVND (reference sequence). The CDR3 reads CASRMTSGFTDTQYF. For the CDR3, the DNA is TGTGCCAGTAGGATGACTAGCGGGTTCACAGATACGCAGTATTTT.

The CDR3 sequence is CASSPLGGSRETQYF. CDR3 coding DNA: TGTGCCAGTAGTCCCCTGGGGGGTTCCCGAGAGACCCAGTACTTC. V is TRBV19 and J is TRBJ2-5; D possibly corresponds to TRBD2 (6 bases). The CDR3 is 15 amino acids. Trimming left V 5 bases short and J 4 bases short, with 17 bases between. Germline CDR1 LNHDA, CDR2 SQIVND (reference sequence). The complete variable domain, with remaining parts taken from reference TRBV19 and TRBJ2-5, reads DGGITQSPKYLFRKEGQNVTLSCEQNLNHDAMYWYRQDPGQGLRLIYYSQIVNDFQKGDIAEGYSVSREKKESFPLTVTSAQKNPTAFYLCASSPLGGSRETQYFGPGTRLLVL.

The rearrangement joins TRBV7-2 to TRBJ2-1; D not resolved. Germline-derived CDR1 and CDR2 are SGHTA and FQGNSA. The CDR3 has 13 residues. The V end lost 1 base, the J end lost 7 bases, and 8 bases lay between the germline ends. The CDR3 protein is CASSLEFRNEQFF. CDR3 DNA: TGTGCCAGCAGCTTAGAATTTCGGAATGAGCAGTTCTTC.

The chain couples TRBV7-3 to TRBJ1-5; 7 positions agree with TRBD1. The V and J ends lost 0 bases and 0 bases, in that order; junction bases with no gene match: 11. Germline values: CDR1 SGHTA, CDR2 FQGTGA. This CDR3 contains 19 residues. CDR3 amino acids: CASSLTPNRGGYSNQPQHF. The CDR3 nucleotides are TGTGCCAGCAGCTTAACCCCAAACAGGGGCGGGTATAGCAATCAGCCCCAGCATTTT.

V gene TRBV15 combines with J gene TRBJ2-7; TRBD1 aligns across 9 bases. The CDR3 runs to 17 residues. Germline lookup yields CDR1 LNHNV and CDR2 YYDKDF (reference sequence). Unmatched junction bases numbered 9, after V lost 0 bases and J lost 3 bases. This CDR3 is CATSRDRWTGADYEQYF. CDR3 sequence (DNA): TGTGCCACCAGCAGAGATCGATGGACAGGGGCCGACTACGAGCAGTACTTC. Variable domain in full (rest from reference TRBV15 and TRBJ2-7): DAMVIQNPRYQVTQFGKPVTLSCSQTLNHNVMYWYQQKSSQAPKLLFHYYDKDFNNEADTPDNFQSRRPNTSFCFLDIRSPGLGDTAMYLCATSRDRWTGADYEQYFGPGTRLTVT.

V gene TRBV14 combines with J gene TRBJ2-7, with TRBD1 as a possible D gene (5 bases). This CDR3 has 15 amino acids. Germline V gene lookup returns CDR1 SGHDN and CDR2 FVKESK. Trimming shortened V by 5 bases and J by 2 bases, and 16 bases separated the two germline ends. CDR3 nucleotide sequence: TGTGCCAGCAGCTCTCACAGGTTCCACCCCTACGAGCAGTACTTC. As protein: CASSSHRFHPYEQYF.

The chain is built from TRBV2 and TRBJ2-1; D is undetermined. CDR3 length: 13 amino acids. Germline CDR1 SNHLY, CDR2 FYNNEI. Between the trimmed V and J ends, which lost 1 base and 9 bases, there was a span of 10 bases. CDR3 amino acids: CASSEDLNSEQFF. As DNA, the CDR3 is TGTGCCAGCAGTGAAGATCTAAACAGTGAGCAGTTCTTC.